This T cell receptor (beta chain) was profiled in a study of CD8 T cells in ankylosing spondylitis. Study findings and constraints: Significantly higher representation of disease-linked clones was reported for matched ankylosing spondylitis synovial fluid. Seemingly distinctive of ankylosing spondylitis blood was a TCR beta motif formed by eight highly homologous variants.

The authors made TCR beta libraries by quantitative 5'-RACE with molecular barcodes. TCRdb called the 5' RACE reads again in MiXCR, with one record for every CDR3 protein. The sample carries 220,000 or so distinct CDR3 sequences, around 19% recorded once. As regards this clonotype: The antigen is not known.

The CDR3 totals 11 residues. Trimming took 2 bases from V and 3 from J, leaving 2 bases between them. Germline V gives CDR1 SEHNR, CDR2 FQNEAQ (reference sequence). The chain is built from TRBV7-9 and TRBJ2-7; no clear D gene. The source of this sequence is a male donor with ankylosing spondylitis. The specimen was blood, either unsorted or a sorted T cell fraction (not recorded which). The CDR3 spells CASSLIYEQYF. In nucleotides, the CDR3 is TGTGCCAGCAGCTTAATCTACGAGCAGTACTTC.